These 32 T cell receptor beta chains originate from one sample sequenced in a study of naive and memory T cell subsets (dated by TCRdb to about 2017). Read against the paper, the sample's treatment or condition label means: skin biopsy from PPD injection site in Mantoux-positive individual. Total RNA, without cell sorting, was DNase treated with RQ1 DNase before reverse transcription, targeting roughly 1 to 1,100 ng input. The library was made by UMI-ligation and nested PCR. Sequencing used an Illumina MiSeq. For the blood and skin samples, TCR RNA was reverse transcribed with SuperScript IV using primers for the alpha and beta constant regions. In TCRdb, the public reads were trimmed at Q25 with fastp and aligned with MiXCR, with productive beta chains retained. Here each entry gathers all rows of one CDR3 protein and keeps the most common genes and DNA. Counted in this sample were around 20,000 distinct CDR3 sequences; about a tenth of them appeared once. The ten largest clonotypes hold nearly 7% of the sample.

The specimen comprised skin, sampled from a tuberculin skin test site. These receptor sequences come from an adult in good health.

This clonotype was observed many times. The gene calls are TRBV6-5 and TRBJ2-1; 9 positions match TRBD2. The CDR3 extends over 17 amino acids. CDR1 is MNHEY, CDR2 SVGAGI, per germline. Germline trimming cut 6 bases from V and 5 bases from J; bases unmatched to any gene: 14. CDR3 in amino acids: CASSLTIAGVVHNEQFF. DNA of the CDR3: TGTGCCAGCAGCCTCACCATAGCGGGAGTTGTCCACAATGAGCAGTTCTTC.

This clonotype was counted only a few times. The V and J genes are TRBV6-5 and TRBJ1-1; D is undetermined. The CDR3 contains 13 residues. Germline lookup yields CDR1 MNHEY and CDR2 SVGAGI. V lost 3 bases and J 5 bases, leaving 10 bases between the germline ends. CDR3 protein: CASSYRVRTEAFF. The CDR3 nucleotides are TGTGCCAGCAGTTATCGAGTGCGTACTGAAGCTTTCTTT.

There are many counts of this clonotype. The chain employs TRBV7-2 and TRBJ2-1; unclear D gene. Germline V gene data show CDR1 as SGHTA and CDR2 as FQGNSA. V was cut by 1 base and J by 3 bases, with 7 bases left in between. This CDR3 has 14 amino acids. The CDR3 sequence is CASSLDPNYNEQFF. In nucleotides, the CDR3 is TGTGCCAGCAGCTTAGACCCCAACTACAATGAGCAGTTCTTC.

This clonotype was observed many times. In DNA form, the CDR3 reads TGTGCCAGCAGCCAAGATCCTAGCGGGAGCTACAATGAGCAGTTCTTC. This encodes CASSQDPSGSYNEQFF. The chain couples TRBV3-1 to TRBJ2-1; 10 positions agree with TRBD2. CDR1 LGHDT and CDR2 YNNKEL come from the germline V gene (reference sequence). The CDR3 runs 16 residues. Trimming removed 0 bases from V and 3 bases from J; junction bases left unmatched: 2.

This clonotype is deemed medium-sized (0.01 to 0.1%). The chain uses TRBV7-9 and TRBJ2-1; D unclear. The CDR3 runs 15 residues. CDR1 SEHNR and CDR2 FQNEAQ come from the germline V gene (reference sequence). Trimming shortened V by 8 bases and J by 4 bases, and 18 bases separated the two germline ends. In nucleotides, the CDR3 is TGTGCCAGCGAAGTTAACAGCCGACCATACAATGAGCAGTTCTTC. It codes for CASEVNSRPYNEQFF.

The chain combines TRBV7-2 with TRBJ2-1, with a weak D call TRBD2 (5 bases). The CDR3 sequence is 14 residues long. V was clipped by 4 bases and J by 4 bases, with 11 bases between them. Germline V gene sequence: CDR1 SGHTA, CDR2 FQGNSA. The CDR3 reads CASSYPGSYNEQFF. CDR3 coding DNA: TGTGCCAGCAGCTATCCGGGGAGTTACAATGAGCAGTTCTTC.

In its sample, this clonotype was seen a few times. This chain joins TRBV7-2 and TRBJ2-1; 9 bases line up with TRBD1. This CDR3 has 16 residues. In germline, CDR1 is SGHTA, CDR2 FQGNSA. The ends lost 5 bases at V and 2 bases at J; junction bases unmatched: 7. The CDR3 DNA reads as TGTGCCAGCAGCCCGAACGGACAGGGGCCCTACAATGAGCAGTTCTTC. Its translation: CASSPNGQGPYNEQFF.

This clonotype has ten or more counts. The CDR3 region has the DNA TGTGCCAGCCGTTCGACAGGGGGGAGGGAGCCCCAGCATTTT. Translated: CASRSTGGREPQHF. The chain is built from TRBV28 and TRBJ1-5; 9 nucleotides match TRBD1. After removal of 8 bases from V and 8 bases from J, the junction contained 10 bases not matched to a gene. The CDR3 runs 14 residues. Germline V CDR1 and CDR2: MDHEN, SYDVKM.

V gene TRBV28 combines with J gene TRBJ2-2, with D uncertain. V was clipped by 5 bases and J by 1 base, with 8 bases between them. Germline V gene lookup returns CDR1 MDHEN and CDR2 SYDVKM. The CDR3 covers 14 residues. Here the CDR3 DNA reads TGTGCCAGCAGTCCGACACTGAACACCGGGGAGCTGTTTTTT. This codes for CASSPTLNTGELFF.

This clonotype was counted at least ten times. The chain is built from TRBV7-2 and TRBJ2-3, with 8 bases fitting TRBD2. Germline V gene sequence: CDR1 SGHTA, CDR2 FQGNSA. CDR3 length: 15 residues. V gave up 3 bases and J gave up 1 base; unmatched junction bases: 3. The CDR3 loop is CASSFRAGGTDTQYF. For the CDR3, the DNA is TGTGCCAGCAGCTTTCGAGCGGGGGGCACAGATACGCAGTATTTT. Using reference TRBV7-2 and TRBJ2-3 for the parts outside the CDR3, the full variable domain is GAGVSQSPSNKVTEKGKDVELRCDPISGHTALYWYRQSLGQGLEFLIYFQGNSAPDKSGLPSDRFSAERTGGSVSTLTIQRTQQEDSAVYLCASSFRAGGTDTQYFGPGTRLTVL.

This clonotype was observed a few times. The chain couples TRBV12-3 or TRBV12-4 to TRBJ2-3; TRBD2 agrees at 15 bases. The CDR3 is made up of 15 amino acids. V gave up 7 bases and J gave up 6 bases; unmatched junction bases: 5. The CDR3, as DNA: TGTGCCAGCACAAAAGGGACTAGCGGGGGGGATACGCAGTATTTT. Its protein is CASTKGTSGGDTQYF.

This clonotype has more than one count but fewer than ten. The chain uses TRBV7-2 and TRBJ2-3, with D possibly being TRBD2 (6 bases). This CDR3 region has 16 residues. Germline assignment: CDR1 SGHTA and CDR2 FQGNSA. Trimming took off 7 bases at V and 3 bases at J, with 20 bases between the two ends. CDR3 residues: CASTRLSGGATDTQYF. The CDR3 DNA reads as TGTGCCAGCACCCGTCTTTCTGGCGGGGCAACAGATACGCAGTATTTT.

This clonotype was found a few times. CDR3 bases: TGCAGTGCTCCGGGACAAGGGGCCTGGGGGAGCTCTGGAAACACCATATATTTT. The encoded protein is CSAPGQGAWGSSGNTIYF. The V gene is TRBV20-1, the J gene TRBJ1-3; maybe TRBD1 (6 bases). This CDR3 spans 18 amino acids. CDR1 is DFQATT and CDR2 is SNEGSKA in the germline V gene (reference sequence). V was clipped by 5 bases and J by 0 bases, with 23 bases between them.

This clonotype was counted at least ten times. The rearrangement uses TRBV7-2 and TRBJ1-2; a possible D gene is TRBD1 (5 bases). In germline, CDR1 is SGHTA, CDR2 FQGNSA. The germline V and J ends were trimmed by 1 base and 0 bases, with 9 bases remaining between them. This CDR3 is 15 amino acids long. Here the CDR3 reads CASSLEGLPNYGYTF. CDR3 in DNA: TGTGCCAGCAGCTTAGAGGGGCTACCTAACTATGGCTACACCTTC.

This clonotype was counted at least ten times. The chain employs TRBV7-2 and TRBJ2-3; D is perhaps TRBD1 (6 bases). From germline, CDR1 is SGHTA and CDR2 FQGNSA. CDR3 length equals 15 residues. V was cut by 1 base and J by 6 bases, with 14 bases left in between. In DNA form, the CDR3 reads TGTGCCAGCAGCTTAGGTCCAGGGACATACGATACGCAGTATTTT. This translates into CASSLGPGTYDTQYF. The full variable domain, its missing parts supplied by reference TRBV7-2 and TRBJ2-3, is GAGVSQSPSNKVTEKGKDVELRCDPISGHTALYWYRQSLGQGLEFLIYFQGNSAPDKSGLPSDRFSAERTGGSVSTLTIQRTQQEDSAVYLCASSLGPGTYDTQYFGPGTRLTVL.

This clonotype was detected a few times. This rearrangement joins TRBV27 to TRBJ1-1; D gene ambiguous. The CDR3 is 12 amino acids. The V end lost 6 bases, the J end lost 2 bases, and 7 bases lay between the germline ends. The V gene's germline CDR1 is MNHEY and CDR2 SMNVEV (reference sequence). The DNA for the CDR3 is TGTGCCAGCAGGTCGGTAAACACTGAAGCTTTCTTT. Amino acids: CASRSVNTEAFF.

This clonotype was seen ten or more times. The chain employs TRBV10-3 and TRBJ2-7; D gene unclear. This CDR3 is built from 17 residues. Deletions cut 3 bases from V and 3 bases from J, with 21 bases between. In germline, CDR1 is ENHRY, CDR2 SYGVKD. CDR3 sequence: CAISDPTGTDSYYEQYF. DNA for the CDR3: TGTGCCATCAGTGACCCGACTGGTACAGATAGCTACTACGAGCAGTACTTC.

In this sample, this clonotype turned up a few times. The chain joins TRBV9 to TRBJ1-2; D gene ambiguous. The CDR3 is 13 amino acids. In germline, CDR1 is SGDLS, CDR2 YYNGEE. The ends were cut back, 0 bases at V and 3 bases at J, with 6 bases in the middle. Written as DNA, the CDR3 is TGTGCCAGCAGCGTAGAGGCAGACTATGGCTACACCTTC. Translation: CASSVEADYGYTF. The entire variable domain, with the rest obtained from reference TRBV9 and TRBJ1-2, is as follows: DSGVTQTPKHLITATGQRVTLRCSPRSGDLSVYWYQQSLDQGLQFLIQYYNGEERAKGNILERFSAQQFPDLHSELNLSSLELGDSALYFCASSVEADYGYTFGSGTRLTVV.

Regarding this clonotype: This is likely a read error, given that the CDR3 carries no conserved phenylalanine or tryptophan at its end. The rearrangement joins TRBV20-1 to TRBJ2-3; 11 nucleotides agree with TRBD2. The CDR3 length is 16 residues. CDR1 is DFQATT, CDR2 SNEGSKA, per germline (reference sequence). The V segment lost 0 bases and the J segment 2 bases; nucleotides outside the gene matches: 4. CDR3 bases: TGCAGTGCTAGAGATGGGACTAGCGGTTACACAGATACGCAGTATCTT. Protein sequence: CSARDGTSGYTDTQYL.

This clonotype was seen only a few times. V gene TRBV27 combines with J gene TRBJ2-1; the match to TRBD1 covers 12 bases. J was trimmed by 8 bases and V by 5 bases; bases with no gene match: 10. Germline CDR1 reads MNHEY; CDR2 reads SMNVEV (reference sequence). This CDR3 spans 16 amino acids. The CDR3 here is CASSKATGQGADEQFF. CDR3 bases: TGTGCCAGCAGTAAGGCGACGGGACAGGGGGCCGATGAGCAGTTCTTC.

This sequence joins TRBV4-2 and TRBJ2-7, with D maybe TRBD2 (6 bases). Per the germline V gene, CDR1 is LGHNA and CDR2 is YNFKEQ. The CDR3 has 16 amino acids. Trimming removed 1 base from V and 4 bases from J, with 17 bases in between. CDR3 residues: CASSQVRGGRTYEQYF. DNA of the CDR3: TGTGCCAGCAGCCAAGTGAGGGGTGGGAGGACATACGAGCAGTACTTC.

This clonotype was observed a few times. This chain uses TRBV7-9 with TRBJ2-7; 9 bases map to TRBD1. Trimming at V came to 2 bases and at J to 3 bases, leaving 11 bases not matched to a gene. In germline, CDR1 is SEHNR, CDR2 FQNEAQ (reference sequence). CDR3 length: 17 residues. This CDR3 reads CASSLPSGQGSYYEQYF. Written as DNA, the CDR3 is TGTGCCAGCAGCTTACCCTCCGGACAGGGGTCCTACTACGAGCAGTACTTC.

This chain uses TRBV29-1 with TRBJ2-3, with 11 nucleotides matching TRBD2. CDR1 and CDR2 from the germline V gene are SQVTM and ANQGSEA. The CDR3 has 13 residues. V shed 5 bases and J 4 bases; nucleotides not matched to a gene: 2. CDR3 amino acids: CSVLAGGADTQYF. CDR3 DNA sequence: TGCAGCGTTCTAGCGGGGGGCGCAGATACGCAGTATTTT.

The chain carries TRBV4-1 and TRBJ2-1, with 9 bases that match TRBD2. The CDR3 length is 15 residues. The ends lost 3 bases at V and 5 bases at J; junction bases unmatched: 5. Germline V gene lookup returns CDR1 MGHRA and CDR2 YSYEKL. CDR3 sequence reads: CASSHPGLADNEQFF. DNA for the CDR3: TGCGCCAGCAGCCACCCGGGACTAGCCGACAATGAGCAGTTCTTC.

V is TRBV7-8 and J is TRBJ1-4; 9 positions match TRBD1. The CDR3 consists of 17 residues. The V gene end was trimmed by 3 bases and the J gene end by 1 base; junction bases not matched to a gene: 6. Germline V lookup: CDR1 SGHVS, CDR2 FQNEAQ. CDR3 sequence reads: CASSFGQGKRTNEKLFF. DNA of the CDR3: TGTGCCAGCAGCTTCGGACAGGGGAAGAGAACTAATGAAAAACTGTTTTTT.

Comment on this clonotype: A much larger clonotype is one base distant, so this may be a read error. The genes are TRBV7-6 and TRBJ1-2, with D uncertain. The CDR3 contains 16 residues. The germline CDR1 and CDR2 sequences are SGHVS and FNYEAQ. V dropped 1 base and J dropped 2 bases, with 14 bases sitting between them. Here the CDR3 DNA reads TGTGCCAGCAGCTTAGTCCCAAGGATCAGCAACTATGGCTACACCTTC. This codes for CASSLVPRISNYGYTF.

The sample holds many counts of this clonotype. This sequence joins TRBV20-1 and TRBJ1-5; 9 nucleotides line up with TRBD1. V was clipped by 8 bases and J by 4 bases; unmatched bases: 18. Germline loops: CDR1 DFQATT, CDR2 SNEGSKA (reference sequence). The CDR3 is made up of 17 amino acids. In DNA form, the CDR3 reads TGCAGTCTCACAGCCCGGCTGGGACAGGGTAGTAATCAGCCCCAGCATTTT. Translation: CSLTARLGQGSNQPQHF.

As to this clonotype: One end of the junction fails to match germline, which may point to a read error. The J gene is TRBJ2-7, the V gene TRBV28; the match to TRBD1 covers 7 bases. CDR3 size: 16 residues. From germline, CDR1 is MDHEN and CDR2 SYDVKM. This CDR3 reads CASSYDRRTGGYEHYF. As DNA, the CDR3 is TGTGCCAGCAGTTATGACAGAAGGACAGGAGGCTACGAGCATTACTTC.

This clonotype has ten or more counts. The V call is TRBV6-6, the J call TRBJ1-4, with unresolved D. The CDR3 spans 13 residues. V was cut by 7 bases and J by 0 bases, with 6 bases left in between. Germline loops: CDR1 MNHNY, CDR2 SVGAGI (reference sequence). The CDR3 is CASTLATNEKLFF. CDR3 coding DNA: TGTGCCAGCACCCTCGCAACTAATGAAAAACTGTTTTTT.

This clonotype ranks as medium-sized (0.01 to 0.1%). The chain recombines TRBV4-2 with TRBJ1-5; D gene uncertain. The CDR3 spans 15 residues. Trimming stripped 0 bases from V and 5 bases from J, with 11 bases between. Germline V CDR1 and CDR2: LGHNA, YNFKEQ. In DNA form, the CDR3 reads TGTGCCAGCAGCCAAGATGGGCAGTGGTATCAGCCCCAGCATTTT. This gives the protein CASSQDGQWYQPQHF.

The chain couples TRBV2 to TRBJ2-5; D may be TRBD1 or TRBD2 (6 bases each). This CDR3 spans 16 amino acids. Trimming removed 0 bases from V and 5 bases from J, with 16 bases in between. Germline values: CDR1 SNHLY, CDR2 FYNNEI. Written as DNA, the CDR3 is TGTGCCAGCAGTGAAGCCCTAGAGGGGGGTCAGGAGACCCAGTACTTC. The encoded protein is CASSEALEGGQETQYF.

The table lists this clonotype with many counts. This chain uses TRBV29-1 with TRBJ2-2; possibly TRBD1 or TRBD2 for D (5 bases each). The germline V gene has CDR1 SQVTM and CDR2 ANQGSEA. The CDR3 is 14 amino acids. Trimming took 5 bases from V and 3 from J, leaving 13 bases between them. CDR3 sequence: CSVLGDGDTGELFF. The CDR3 DNA sequence: TGCAGCGTTTTAGGGGACGGAGACACCGGGGAGCTGTTTTTT.